The present TCR beta chain was sequenced within a study of CD8+ T cells in alopecia areata. Study information: Scoring of severity for treated patients was based on percentage of affected scalp area.

Treatment of the sample: oral pan-JAK inhibitor, 5-10 mg twice daily. cDNA serving as the sequencing template came from extracted, reverse transcribed RNA. The repertoire was sequenced with immunoSEQ multiplex PCR; TCRdb's copy has only in-frame clones and lacks some. The sample consists of about 190,000 clones, about three fifths of them appearing once. V dropped 4 bases and J dropped 5 bases, with 17 bases sitting between them. Germline V gene data show CDR1 as LGHNT and CDR2 as FRNRAP. The CDR3 extends over 16 amino acids. Sequencing was performed on CD4+ T cells sorted from blood, taken at week 4, from a patient treated with tofacitinib. This receptor was taken from a human donor with alopecia areata. The genes are TRBV12-5 and TRBJ2-2; possibly TRBD1 for D (6 bases). The CDR3 DNA reads as TGTGCTAGTGGTTGGCAAACAGGGACGAGGACCGGGGAGCTGTTTTTT. This sequence encodes CASGWQTGTRTGELFF.